What follows are 27 T cell receptor beta chains derived from one specimen sequenced in a study of stem cell transplantation in POMP-related autoinflammatory disease (dated by TCRdb to about 2021). Library preparation was by the immunoSEQ multiplex PCR assay. The clones in this table, taken by TCRdb from immuneACCESS, are in-frame only. Not every clone is retained; where verified, under half of the shortfall comes from an unresolved V gene, and the cause of the rest is unknown. This sample has about 4,900 clones in its table, and 92% of those were observed once. In total, the top ten clones hold 2.4% of the sample. The time point label of this sample denotes: after hematopoietic stem cell transplant. Specimen: CD8+ T cells from PBMCs, collected after stem cell transplantation. The receptor source for this set is a human patient with POMP-related autoinflammation and immune dysregulation (PRAID). Post transplant, some T cells may arise from the graft donor.

This chain links TRBV19 with TRBJ2-1, with TRBD1 identical over 9 bases. This CDR3 region has 16 residues. The V gene end was trimmed by 8 bases and the J gene end by 4 bases; junction bases not matched to a gene: 12. CDR1 LNHDA and CDR2 SQIVND come from the germline V gene (reference sequence). CDR3 bases: TGTGCCAGTGAGTTAGGACAGGGGTCGGAATACAATGAGCAGTTCTTC. Translated, it gives CASELGQGSEYNEQFF.

V and J are TRBV2 and TRBJ1-4, with unresolved D. The CDR3 contains 15 residues. Trimming removed 0 bases at V and 7 bases at J, with 12 bases between. Germline loops: CDR1 SNHLY, CDR2 FYNNEI. The CDR3 loop reads CASSEAGKRIEKLFF. In nucleotides, the CDR3 is TGTGCCAGCAGTGAAGCGGGGAAACGGATTGAAAAACTGTTTTTT.

The chain carries TRBV7-9 and TRBJ2-1; D uncertain. Trimming left V 0 bases short and J 5 bases short, with 5 bases between. Germline lookup yields CDR1 SEHNR and CDR2 FQNEAQ (reference sequence). This CDR3 contains 13 residues. CDR3 coding DNA: TGTGCCAGCAGCTTAGCTCTAAACAATGAGCAGTTCTTC. Protein sequence: CASSLALNNEQFF.

The CDR3 region is CASSIDHYNEQFF. CDR3 nucleotides: TGTGCCAGTAGTATAGATCATTACAATGAGCAGTTCTTC. J is TRBJ2-1 and V is TRBV19; D gene ambiguous. There are 13 residues in the CDR3. V was cut by 0 bases and J by 4 bases, with 4 bases left in between. The germline gives CDR1 LNHDA, CDR2 SQIVND (reference sequence).

The V and J genes are TRBV19 and TRBJ1-4; D gene ambiguous. CDR3 size: 14 residues. In germline, CDR1 is LNHDA, CDR2 SQIVND (reference sequence). V gave up 3 bases and J gave up 6 bases, with 11 bases separating them. In DNA, the CDR3 is TGTGCCAGTAGTATCTCGCTAGAGGATGAAAAACTGTTTTTT. It encodes CASSISLEDEKLFF. Full variable domain (missing parts from reference TRBV19 and TRBJ1-4): DGGITQSPKYLFRKEGQNVTLSCEQNLNHDAMYWYRQDPGQGLRLIYYSQIVNDFQKGDIAEGYSVSREKKESFPLTVTSAQKNPTAFYLCASSISLEDEKLFFGSGTQLSVL.

The CDR3 DNA reads TGTGCCAGCAGCCCCTTTACCGGGACTAGCGGCAACGAGCAGTACTTC. As protein: CASSPFTGTSGNEQYF. The V and J genes are TRBV9 and TRBJ2-7; 11 bases map to TRBD2. The CDR3 totals 16 residues. Germline V gene sequence: CDR1 SGDLS, CDR2 YYNGEE. Germline trimming cut 4 bases from V and 5 bases from J; bases unmatched to any gene: 11.

The V and J genes are TRBV11-1 and TRBJ2-1; 9 bases align to TRBD2. The CDR3 runs to 18 residues. Germline-derived CDR1 and CDR2 are SGHAT and FQDESV (reference sequence). The ends lost 0 bases at V and 8 bases at J; junction bases unmatched: 14. The DNA of the CDR3 is TGTGCCAGCAGCTTAGCGGTTTTAGCGGGAGTAGGATTCTATGAGCAGTTCTTC. Its translation is CASSLAVLAGVGFYEQFF.

The count of this clone is one. DNA of the CDR3: TGTGCCAGCAGCCAATGGGACAGGGGCTCCTACGAGCAGTACTTC. It yields the protein CASSQWDRGSYEQYF. The chain joins TRBV14 to TRBJ2-7, with TRBD1 matching over 10 bases. Per germline, CDR1 SGHDN and CDR2 FVKESK. This CDR3 is 15 amino acids long. With V trimmed by 2 bases and J by 0 bases, 1 base remained unmatched. The full variable domain, rest sourced from reference TRBV14 and TRBJ2-7, is EAGVTQFPSHSVIEKGQTVTLRCDPISGHDNLYWYRRVMGKEIKFLLHFVKESKQDESGMPNNRFLAERTGGTYSTLKVQPAELEDSGVYFCASSQWDRGSYEQYFGPGTRLTVT.

V and J are TRBV5-1 and TRBJ1-1; D gene ambiguous. Trimming pared 0 bases from V and 0 bases from J, leaving 6 bases between. The germline gives CDR1 SGHRS, CDR2 YFSETQ. The CDR3 extends over 14 amino acids. CDR3 amino acids: CASSLGHMNTEAFF. As DNA, the CDR3 is TGCGCCAGCAGCTTGGGACACATGAACACTGAAGCTTTCTTT.

The chain combines TRBV7-9 with TRBJ2-7; tentatively, D is TRBD1 (5 bases). V lost 8 bases and J lost 1, with 12 bases in between. The CDR3 loop spans 13 amino acids. CDR1 and CDR2 (germline): SEHNR, FQNEAQ (reference sequence). Here the CDR3 reads CASGNRQSYEQYF. The CDR3 DNA sequence: TGTGCCAGCGGGAATCGACAGTCCTACGAGCAGTACTTC.

The gene calls are TRBV7-9 and TRBJ1-5; perhaps TRBD1 as D (6 bases). V lost 1 base, J lost 5 bases, and 9 bases lay in between. The CDR3 runs 14 residues. Looked up from germline, CDR1 is SEHNR and CDR2 is FQNEAQ (reference sequence). CDR3 sequence: CASSLGRGDQPQHF. For the CDR3, the DNA is TGTGCCAGCAGCTTAGGCAGGGGAGATCAGCCCCAGCATTTT.

The chain joins TRBV9 to TRBJ2-3; D not certain. CDR3 size: 15 residues. The germline V gene encodes CDR1 SGDLS and CDR2 YYNGEE. The V gene lost 0 bases and the J gene lost 0 bases, with 8 bases spanning the gap. CDR3 amino acids: CASSVGTSSTDTQYF. The DNA of the CDR3 is TGTGCCAGCAGCGTAGGAACATCTAGCACAGATACGCAGTATTTT.

The chain is built from TRBV19 and TRBJ1-4; no firm D call. V lost 9 bases, J lost 0 bases, and 17 bases lay in between. Germline V lookup: CDR1 LNHDA, CDR2 SQIVND (reference sequence). The CDR3 covers 16 residues. The CDR3 DNA reads as TGTGCCAGCACCTCCCCCACAGACGCAACTAATGAAAAACTGTTTTTT. This encodes CASTSPTDATNEKLFF.

This clone showed up just a few times. This chain links TRBV19 with TRBJ2-5; D gene unclear. CDR3 length equals 14 residues. V was shortened by 1 base and J by 2 bases, with 8 bases between the two germline ends. Germline CDR1 LNHDA, CDR2 SQIVND (reference sequence). In nucleotides, the CDR3 is TGTGCCAGTAGTATAGGGTTCCTGCAAGAGACCCAGTACTTC. The encoded protein is CASSIGFLQETQYF.

The rearrangement uses TRBV5-1 and TRBJ1-4; 7 bases match TRBD1. Germline V gene lookup returns CDR1 SGHRS and CDR2 YFSETQ. The CDR3 sequence is 19 residues long. V lost 0 bases to trimming and J lost 0 bases; unmatched junction nucleotides: 11. The CDR3 spells CASSLGDRDKVATNEKLFF. The CDR3 region has the DNA TGCGCCAGCAGCTTGGGGGACAGAGATAAGGTTGCAACTAATGAAAAACTGTTTTTT.

This clone was recorded once. CDR3 sequence: CASSQPQGMNYGYTF. The CDR3 coding sequence is TGCGCCAGCAGCCAGCCCCAGGGGATGAACTATGGCTACACCTTC. The chain is built from TRBV4-1 and TRBJ1-2, with D maybe TRBD1 (6 bases). Germline assignment: CDR1 MGHRA and CDR2 YSYEKL. The CDR3 runs 15 residues. V was trimmed by 3 bases and J by 2 bases, leaving 13 bases between them.

V is TRBV9 and J is TRBJ2-7; possibly TRBD1 for D (6 bases). The ends were cut back, 4 bases at V and 1 base at J, with 15 bases in the middle. Germline V lookup: CDR1 SGDLS, CDR2 YYNGEE. This CDR3 is 15 amino acids long. The CDR3 sequence is CASSPAWDNSYEQYF. For the CDR3, the DNA is TGTGCCAGCAGCCCTGCCTGGGACAATTCCTACGAGCAGTACTTC.

This CDR3 reads CASSLSQGAGGYTF. The CDR3 DNA is TGTGCCAGCAGTTTATCTCAGGGGGCTGGTGGCTACACCTTC. J is TRBJ1-2 and V is TRBV27; TRBD1 matches at 8 bases. Germline CDR1 MNHEY, CDR2 SMNVEV (reference sequence). The V and J ends lost 0 bases and 7 bases, in that order; junction bases with no gene match: 4. This CDR3 comprises 14 residues.

The chain employs TRBV7-6 and TRBJ2-1; 7 positions agree with TRBD1. Trimming took 5 bases from V and 2 from J; bases not matched to a gene: 6. The CDR3 loop spans 15 amino acids. CDR1 is SGHVS and CDR2 is FNYEAQ in the germline V gene. The CDR3 coding sequence is TGTGCCAGCAGCCTGGACCAGGGGGCCTACAATGAGCAGTTCTTC. Protein sequence: CASSLDQGAYNEQFF.

This clone was seen a single time. The genes are TRBV19 and TRBJ2-7; TRBD2 aligns across 7 bases. CDR1 and CDR2 (germline): LNHDA, SQIVND (reference sequence). This CDR3 contains 16 residues. J lost 3 bases, V lost 5 bases, and 13 bases had no gene match. The CDR3, as DNA: TGTGCCAGTAGTTTGGGAGTTGGAGCGGGATACTACGAGCAGTACTTC. Translation: CASSLGVGAGYYEQYF.

The V and J genes are TRBV5-1 and TRBJ1-4; no firm D call. CDR3 length equals 15 residues. Trimming removed 1 base at V and 7 bases at J, with 14 bases between. The V gene's germline CDR1 is SGHRS and CDR2 YFSETQ. The DNA for the CDR3 is TGCGCCAGCAGCTTGTCCCCGGGAGATGGTGAAAAACTGTTTTTT. This gives the protein CASSLSPGDGEKLFF. The whole variable domain, filled in from reference TRBV5-1 and TRBJ1-4, reads KAGVTQTPRYLIKTRGQQVTLSCSPISGHRSVSWYQQTPGQGLQFLFEYFSETQRNKGNFPGRFSGRQFSNSRSEMNVSTLELGDSALYLCASSLSPGDGEKLFFGSGTQLSVL.

This sequence joins TRBV4-1 and TRBJ2-1; maybe TRBD2 (6 bases). Per germline, CDR1 MGHRA and CDR2 YSYEKL. The ends were cut back, 0 bases at V and 6 bases at J, with 12 bases in the middle. The CDR3 contains 15 residues. The CDR3 loop is CASSQDPGSGNEQFF. CDR3 DNA sequence: TGCGCCAGCAGCCAAGATCCCGGTAGCGGCAATGAGCAGTTCTTC.

The chain joins TRBV4-3 to TRBJ2-2; maybe TRBD1 (6 bases). Germline lookup yields CDR1 LGHNA and CDR2 YSLEER. V was clipped by 0 bases and J by 3 bases, with 17 bases between them. This CDR3 has 18 amino acids. CDR3 sequence: CASSQDTPMGAHTGELFF. The CDR3 nucleotides are TGCGCCAGCAGCCAAGATACCCCCATGGGGGCGCACACCGGGGAGCTGTTTTTT.

The chain joins TRBV27 to TRBJ2-1, with D uncertain. The germline V gene has CDR1 MNHEY and CDR2 SMNVEV (reference sequence). Trimming pared 5 bases from V and 7 bases from J, leaving 21 bases between. This CDR3 is 16 amino acids long. The DNA of the CDR3 is TGTGCCAGCAGTCGAGGAACCCAGGAGTTACAGAATGAGCAGTTCTTC. Translated: CASSRGTQELQNEQFF.

The chain couples TRBV6-2 or TRBV6-3 to TRBJ2-1, with D possibly matching TRBD1 (6 bases). Deletions cut 0 bases from V and 15 bases from J, with 12 bases between. Germline loops: CDR1 MNHEY, CDR2 SVGEGT. This CDR3 is built from 12 residues. In nucleotides, the CDR3 is TGTGCCAGCAGTTACTCGGGGGCGCTTCGGTTCTTC. Protein: CASSYSGALRFF.

The chain joins TRBV7-9 to TRBJ1-4; D might be TRBD1 (5 bases). Germline CDR1 SEHNR, CDR2 FQNEAQ (reference sequence). The CDR3 is 15 amino acids. V was clipped by 5 bases and J by 1 base, with 11 bases between them. CDR3 protein: CASSLDTVTNEKLFF. The DNA of the CDR3 is TGTGCCAGCAGCCTGGACACGGTAACTAATGAAAAACTGTTTTTT.

The chain is built from TRBV28 and TRBJ2-7; 12 nucleotides match TRBD2. V gave up 10 bases and J gave up 2 bases; unmatched junction bases: 6. The CDR3 spans 14 residues. The germline V gene encodes CDR1 MDHEN and CDR2 SYDVKM. The chain's CDR3 is CATTSGGRPYEQYF. The CDR3 nucleotides read TGTGCCACCACTAGCGGGGGGCGTCCCTACGAGCAGTACTTC.